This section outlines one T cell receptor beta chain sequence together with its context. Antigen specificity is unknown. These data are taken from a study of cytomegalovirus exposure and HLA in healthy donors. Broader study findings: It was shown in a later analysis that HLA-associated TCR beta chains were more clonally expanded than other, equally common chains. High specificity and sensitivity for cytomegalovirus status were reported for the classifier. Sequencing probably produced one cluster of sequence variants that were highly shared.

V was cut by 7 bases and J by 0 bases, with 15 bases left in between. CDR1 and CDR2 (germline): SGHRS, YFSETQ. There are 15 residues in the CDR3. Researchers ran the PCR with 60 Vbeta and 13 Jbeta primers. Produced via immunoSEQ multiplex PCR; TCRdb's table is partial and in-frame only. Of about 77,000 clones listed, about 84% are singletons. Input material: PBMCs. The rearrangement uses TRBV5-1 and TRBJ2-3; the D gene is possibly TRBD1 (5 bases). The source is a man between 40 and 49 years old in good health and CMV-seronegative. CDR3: CASQVQGTSTDTQYF. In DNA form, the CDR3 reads TGCGCCAGCCAGGTCCAGGGCACGAGCACAGATACGCAGTATTTT. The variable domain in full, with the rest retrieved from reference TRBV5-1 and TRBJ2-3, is KAGVTQTPRYLIKTRGQQVTLSCSPISGHRSVSWYQQTPGQGLQFLFEYFSETQRNKGNFPGRFSGRQFSNSRSEMNVSTLELGDSALYLCASQVQGTSTDTQYFGPGTRLTVL.